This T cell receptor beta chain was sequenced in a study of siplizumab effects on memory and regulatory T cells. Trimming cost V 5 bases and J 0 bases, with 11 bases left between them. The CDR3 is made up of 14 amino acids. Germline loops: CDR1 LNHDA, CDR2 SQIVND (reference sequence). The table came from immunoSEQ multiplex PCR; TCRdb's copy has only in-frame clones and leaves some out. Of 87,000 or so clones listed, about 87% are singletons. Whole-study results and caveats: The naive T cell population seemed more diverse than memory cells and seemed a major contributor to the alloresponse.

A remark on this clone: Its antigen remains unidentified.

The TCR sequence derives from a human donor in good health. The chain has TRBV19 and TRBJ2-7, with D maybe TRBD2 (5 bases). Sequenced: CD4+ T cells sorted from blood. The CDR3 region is CASSSQDSSYEQYF. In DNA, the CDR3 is TGTGCCAGTAGTTCTCAGGACTCCTCCTACGAGCAGTACTTC.